This is a list of T cell receptor beta chains from one sample in a study of cytomegalovirus exposure and HLA in healthy donors. Produced via immunoSEQ multiplex PCR; TCRdb's table is partial and in-frame only. This sample has fewer than 250,000 clones, with about 81% found just once. Material for sequencing was PBMCs. Receptors originate from a young man in good health and CMV-seropositive. Each CDR3 is given with its conserved first and last residue. D genes are given only for firm matches. The size field is filled for only some rows; it gives once, few, many or a size class.

d_call	v_call	j_call	clone_size	cdr3_aa	cdr3_nt
TRBD2	TRBV7-3	TRBJ2-4	-	CASSPAGGAKNIQYF	TGTGCCAGCAGCCCCGCGGGGGGAGCCAAAAACATTCAGTACTTC
-	TRBV7-2	TRBJ2-5	few	CASSTRTGGPETQYF	TGTGCCAGCAGCACCCGGACCGGGGGTCCAGAGACCCAGTACTTC
-	TRBV27	TRBJ1-1	-	CATGAGTTSVMNTEAFF	TGTGCCACCGGAGCGGGGACGACATCGGTCATGAACACTGAAGCTTTCTTT
TRBD2	TRBV7-6	TRBJ2-1	few	CASSSPGLDRNEQFF	TGTGCCAGCAGCTCCCCTGGACTAGACAGAAATGAGCAGTTCTTC
-	TRBV5-4	TRBJ2-4	-	CASSPPGDLAKNIQYF	TGTGCCAGCAGCCCCCCGGGAGACCTAGCCAAAAACATTCAGTACTTC
TRBD1	TRBV19	TRBJ1-2	-	CASSIQRGLGYTF	TGTGCCAGTAGTATTCAGAGGGGGCTCGGCTACACCTTC
-	TRBV21-1	TRBJ1-2	-	CASSKANPGGHYGYTF	TGTGCCAGCAGCAAAGCCAATCCAGGGGGCCACTATGGCTACACCTTC
TRBD2	TRBV25-1	TRBJ2-3	-	CASRDTSGPTDTQYF	TGTGCCAGCAGGGACACTAGCGGCCCCACAGATACGCAGTATTTT
-	TRBV12-5	TRBJ1-2	-	CASGREIQGNYGYTF	TGTGCTAGTGGGCGTGAGATCCAGGGGAACTATGGCTACACCTTC
-	TRBV18	TRBJ2-5	-	CASSPSAIPLLQETQYF	TGTGCCAGCTCACCCTCCGCAATCCCTCTACTTCAAGAGACCCAGTACTTC
TRBD2	TRBV6-5	TRBJ2-1	few	CASSYARGRGGNEQFF	TGTGCCAGCAGTTACGCCCGGGGGCGGGGGGGTAATGAGCAGTTCTTC
-	TRBV18	TRBJ1-5	-	CASSPIANREGQPQHF	TGTGCCAGCTCACCAATCGCTAACAGGGAAGGCCAGCCCCAGCATTTT
TRBD2	TRBV7-6	TRBJ2-1	-	CASSSSGGVGNEQFF	TGTGCCAGCAGCTCTAGCGGGGGGGTGGGCAATGAGCAGTTCTTC
TRBD2	TRBV5-4	TRBJ2-3	once	CASSVTGTSFDTQYF	TGTGCCAGCAGCGTGACCGGGACTAGTTTCGATACGCAGTATTTT
TRBD1	TRBV5-1	TRBJ2-7	-	CASSHPDRSSYEQYF	TGCGCCAGCAGCCACCCGGACAGGAGCTCCTACGAGCAGTACTTC
TRBD1	TRBV18	TRBJ1-2	-	CASSPGQGPSYGYTF	TGTGCCAGCTCACCCGGACAGGGCCCTTCCTATGGCTACACCTTC
-	TRBV14	TRBJ2-7	-	CASSLDRDSREQYF	TGTGCCAGCAGCCTAGACAGGGACTCTCGCGAGCAGTACTTC
-	TRBV28	TRBJ1-3	-	CASSFGQHSGNTIYF	TGTGCCAGCAGTTTTGGACAGCACTCTGGAAACACCATATATTTT
TRBD1	TRBV7-7	TRBJ2-2	-	CASSSAGTGVSGELFF	TGTGCTAGCAGCTCGGCCGGGACAGGGGTATCGGGGGAGCTGTTTTTT
TRBD2	TRBV5-4	TRBJ2-3	-	CASSRLGAGGPSDTQYF	TGTGCCAGCAGCCGCCTAGGAGCGGGGGGGCCGAGCGATACGCAGTATTTT
-	TRBV7-9	TRBJ2-3	-	CATGGGDTDTQYF	TGTGCCACGGGGGGCGGGGATACAGATACGCAGTATTTT
-	TRBV6-1	TRBJ2-1	-	CASSDGAGGSNEQFF	TGTGCCAGCAGTGATGGGGCAGGGGGGTCCAATGAGCAGTTCTTC
-	TRBV30	TRBJ1-5	-	CAWSWGGPGDQPQHF	TGTGCCTGGAGTTGGGGGGGGCCGGGCGATCAGCCCCAGCATTTT
TRBD1	TRBV5-6	TRBJ1-3	-	CASRRTGGNTIYF	TGTGCCAGCAGGAGGACAGGCGGAAACACCATATATTTT
-	TRBV7-2	TRBJ1-6	-	CASSLSPPVGTPLHF	TGTGCCAGCAGCTTATCCCCCCCGGTCGGGACACCCCTCCACTTT
-	TRBV20-1	TRBJ2-1	few	CSAARDNEQFF	TGCAGTGCTGCCCGGGACAATGAGCAGTTCTTC